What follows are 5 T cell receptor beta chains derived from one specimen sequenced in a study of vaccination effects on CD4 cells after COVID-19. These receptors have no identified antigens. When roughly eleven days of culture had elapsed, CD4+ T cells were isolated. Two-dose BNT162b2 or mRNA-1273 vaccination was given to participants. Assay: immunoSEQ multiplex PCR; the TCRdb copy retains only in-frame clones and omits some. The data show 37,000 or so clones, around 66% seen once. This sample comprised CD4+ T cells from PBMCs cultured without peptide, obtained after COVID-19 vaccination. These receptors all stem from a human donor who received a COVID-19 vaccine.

The CDR3 DNA reads TGTGCCATCAGTGAGGCCACAGGGGGTTCCTACGAGCAGTACTTC. This codes for CAISEATGGSYEQYF. The genes are TRBV10-3 and TRBJ2-7; 8 positions match TRBD1. Germline trimming cut 2 bases from V and 1 base from J; bases unmatched to any gene: 4. CDR1 is ENHRY, CDR2 SYGVKD, per germline. The CDR3 is 15 amino acids.

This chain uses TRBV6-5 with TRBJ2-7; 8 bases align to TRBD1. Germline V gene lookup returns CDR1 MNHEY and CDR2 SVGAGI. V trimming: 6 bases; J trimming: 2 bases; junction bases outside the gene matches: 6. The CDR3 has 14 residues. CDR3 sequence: CASRATGGPYEQYF. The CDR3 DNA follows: TGTGCCAGCAGGGCAACAGGGGGTCCCTACGAGCAGTACTTC.

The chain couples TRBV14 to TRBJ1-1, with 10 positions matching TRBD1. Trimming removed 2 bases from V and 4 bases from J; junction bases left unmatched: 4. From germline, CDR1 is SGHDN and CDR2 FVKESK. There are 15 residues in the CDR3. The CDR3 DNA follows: TGTGCCAGCAGCCAAAACCGGGACAGGGGCACTGAAGCTTTCTTT. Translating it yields CASSQNRDRGTEAFF.

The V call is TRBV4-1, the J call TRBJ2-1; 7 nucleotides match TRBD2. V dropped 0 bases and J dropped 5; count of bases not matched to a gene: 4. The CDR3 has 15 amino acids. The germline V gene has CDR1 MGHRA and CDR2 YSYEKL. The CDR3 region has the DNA TGCGCCAGCAGCCAAGATCCGACTAGCCACAATGAGCAGTTCTTC. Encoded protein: CASSQDPTSHNEQFF.

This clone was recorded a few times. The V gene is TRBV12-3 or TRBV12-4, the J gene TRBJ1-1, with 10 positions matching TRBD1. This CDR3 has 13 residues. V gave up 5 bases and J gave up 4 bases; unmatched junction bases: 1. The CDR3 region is CASSGQGGTEAFF. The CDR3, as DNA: TGTGCCAGCAGTGGACAGGGGGGCACTGAAGCTTTCTTT.